This T cell receptor (beta chain) emerged from a study of cytomegalovirus exposure and HLA in healthy donors. The PCR contained 60 Vbeta and 13 Jbeta primers. Data came from immunoSEQ multiplex PCR; TCRdb stores just in-frame clones and leaves some out. The data contain some 95,000 clones, around four fifths of them singletons. CDR1 and CDR2 from the germline V gene are SNHLY and FYNNEI. The CDR3 consists of 13 residues. Trimming removed 8 bases at V and 1 base at J, with 11 bases between. V and J are TRBV2 and TRBJ1-1; D may be TRBD1 (5 bases). The clonotype originates from a man aged 25 to 40 in good health and CMV-seronegative. Material: PBMCs. The CDR3 DNA sequence: TGTGCCAGCCGGGGGTGGACGAACACTGAAGCTTTCTTT. Its protein is CASRGWTNTEAFF.